The 26 T cell receptor beta chains reported below all come from one sample, sequenced in a study of blood T cell repertoires in COVID-19. Sequenced by immunoSEQ multiplex PCR; TCRdb stores in-frame clones only, minus some. The table lists more than 80,000 clones, 76% of them singletons, with more than 5% in the top ten. The specimen was peripheral blood. These receptors originate from a man aged 80 or over with COVID-19, enrolled during active disease.

The chain recombines TRBV7-9 with TRBJ2-1, with 9 bases identical to TRBD2. The junction had 4 bases not matched to a gene; V was cut back by 4 bases and J by 0 bases. The CDR3 extends over 16 amino acids. CDR1 and CDR2 (germline): SEHNR, FQNEAQ (reference sequence). CDR3 loop: CASSSSGALSYNEQFF. In DNA, the CDR3 is TGTGCCAGCAGCTCTAGCGGGGCCCTCTCCTACAATGAGCAGTTCTTC.

This chain connects TRBV9 to TRBJ2-1; 7 nucleotides match TRBD2. Per the germline V gene, CDR1 is SGDLS and CDR2 is YYNGEE. The ends lost 3 bases at V and 4 bases at J; junction bases unmatched: 10. The CDR3 contains 16 residues. In DNA form, the CDR3 reads TGTGCCAGCAGCGCCTTGGGGCTAGCGGTATACAATGAGCAGTTCTTC. It is translated as CASSALGLAVYNEQFF. Combining the CDR3 with reference TRBV9 and TRBJ2-1 gives the whole variable domain DSGVTQTPKHLITATGQRVTLRCSPRSGDLSVYWYQQSLDQGLQFLIQYYNGEERAKGNILERFSAQQFPDLHSELNLSSLELGDSALYFCASSALGLAVYNEQFFGPGTRLTVL.

The V and J genes are TRBV4-1 and TRBJ2-2; D not certain. The CDR3 is 14 amino acids. V shed 3 bases and J shed 9 bases, with 14 bases lying between them. Looked up from germline, CDR1 is MGHRA and CDR2 is YSYEKL. The CDR3 coding sequence is TGCGCCAGCAGCCACCCCACTCGAGCCAGGGAGCTGTTTTTT. Translated, it gives CASSHPTRARELFF.

This rearrangement joins TRBV5-1 to TRBJ1-1; possible D gene TRBD1, 5 bases. CDR3 size: 15 residues. V was clipped by 8 bases and J by 3 bases, with 20 bases between them. Germline CDR1 reads SGHRS; CDR2 reads YFSETQ. The DNA of the CDR3 is TGCGCCAGTTCGCGGACGATTCCGGGGGACACTGAAGCTTTCTTT. It specifies CASSRTIPGDTEAFF. The full variable domain, completed using reference TRBV5-1 and TRBJ1-1, is KAGVTQTPRYLIKTRGQQVTLSCSPISGHRSVSWYQQTPGQGLQFLFEYFSETQRNKGNFPGRFSGRQFSNSRSEMNVSTLELGDSALYLCASSRTIPGDTEAFFGQGTRLTVV.

V and J are TRBV4-3 and TRBJ2-1, with 12 bases lining up with TRBD2. The germline V gene has CDR1 LGHNA and CDR2 YSLEER. With V trimmed by 3 bases and J by 8 bases, 8 bases remained unmatched. This CDR3 region has 16 residues. The DNA for the CDR3 is TGCGCCAGCAGCCAGTCGACTAGCGGGAGTGTCTATGAGCAGTTCTTC. Encoded protein: CASSQSTSGSVYEQFF.

The V gene is TRBV9, the J gene TRBJ2-4; 8 positions match TRBD1. The CDR3 totals 16 residues. Germline V gives CDR1 SGDLS, CDR2 YYNGEE. Germline trimming cut 4 bases from V and 2 bases from J; bases unmatched to any gene: 8. CDR3 bases: TGTGCCAGCAGCTCCGGACAGGGCGGATCCAAAAACATTCAGTACTTC. Translated: CASSSGQGGSKNIQYF.

The chain combines TRBV6-1 with TRBJ1-2, with TRBD1 matching 10 bases. V trimming: 3 bases; J trimming: 6 bases; junction bases outside the gene matches: 7. The CDR3 is 15 amino acids. Germline CDR1 and CDR2: MNHNS and SASEGT. CDR3 bases: TGTGCCAGCAGTGAGAAGACAGGGGGCGCGGATGGCTACACCTTC. It translates to CASSEKTGGADGYTF.

This rearrangement joins TRBV5-6 to TRBJ1-2, with D possibly TRBD1 on 6 matching bases. CDR1 and CDR2 (germline): SGHDT, YYEEEE. The CDR3 runs to 14 residues. V was shortened by 2 bases and J by 5 bases, with 13 bases between the two germline ends. CDR3 sequence: CASSFPDRPYGYTF. The DNA of the CDR3 is TGTGCCAGCAGCTTCCCGGACAGACCTTATGGCTACACCTTC.

The V and J genes are TRBV2 and TRBJ1-2, with D perhaps TRBD1 (5 bases). Germline V lookup: CDR1 SNHLY, CDR2 FYNNEI. This CDR3 is built from 15 residues. V was cut by 2 bases and J by 4 bases, with 14 bases left in between. CDR3 sequence: CASSEPQEPRYGYTF. The DNA of the CDR3 is TGTGCCAGCAGTGAACCACAGGAGCCACGCTATGGCTACACCTTC.

This chain links TRBV28 with TRBJ2-2, with 8 bases that match TRBD1. Germline CDR1 MDHEN, CDR2 SYDVKM. The CDR3 is 15 amino acids. V dropped 7 bases and J dropped 5; count of bases not matched to a gene: 9. DNA of the CDR3: TGTGCCAGCATGTATACAGGGGGTAAAACCGGGGAGCTGTTTTTT. Protein sequence: CASMYTGGKTGELFF.

The gene calls are TRBV27 and TRBJ1-2, with a tentative D call TRBD1 (5 bases). Germline CDR1 is MNHEY and CDR2 is SMNVEV (reference sequence). The CDR3 runs 14 residues. V was shortened by 3 bases and J by 8 bases, with 16 bases between the two germline ends. CDR3 DNA: TGTGCCAGCAGTTTCACGGGGGTAGGTGGCGGCTACACCTTC. Protein: CASSFTGVGGGYTF.

V and J are TRBV11-3 and TRBJ2-2; no clear D gene. The CDR3 has 13 amino acids. Germline V gives CDR1 SGHNT, CDR2 YENEEA. V was shortened by 5 bases and J by 0 bases, with 4 bases between the two germline ends. CDR3 in amino acids: CASSPTNTGELFF. CDR3 bases: TGTGCCAGCAGCCCTACGAACACCGGGGAGCTGTTTTTT.

The chain employs TRBV20-1 and TRBJ2-5; unclear D gene. Per germline, CDR1 DFQATT and CDR2 SNEGSKA (reference sequence). This CDR3 contains 11 residues. V dropped 2 bases and J dropped 4 bases, with 5 bases sitting between them. CDR3 sequence: CSARPRETQYF. The CDR3, as DNA: TGCAGTGCTAGACCTCGAGAGACCCAGTACTTC.

This clone showed up just once. The genes are TRBV5-1 and TRBJ2-3, with D maybe TRBD1 (6 bases). V lost 0 bases and J lost 5, with 10 bases in between. This CDR3 has 14 amino acids. From germline, CDR1 is SGHRS and CDR2 YFSETQ. The CDR3 protein is CASSLAQGLDTQYF. The CDR3 DNA reads TGCGCCAGCAGCTTGGCACAGGGATTAGATACGCAGTATTTT.

V and J are TRBV7-2 and TRBJ2-7, with D perhaps TRBD2 (6 bases). The germline gives CDR1 SGHTA, CDR2 FQGNSA. The CDR3 consists of 12 residues. With 5 bases removed from V and 12 bases from J, the gap between germline ends came to 17 bases. Here the CDR3 reads CASSQTAGRRYF. In nucleotides, the CDR3 is TGTGCCAGCAGCCAAACAGCAGGGAGGCGGTACTTC.

A few counts support this clone. V gene TRBV7-9 combines with J gene TRBJ2-5, with 10 bases aligning to TRBD1. V shed 5 bases, J shed 4 bases, and the junction held 4 bases outside the gene matches. This CDR3 contains 14 residues. The germline CDR1 and CDR2 sequences are SEHNR and FQNEAQ (reference sequence). CDR3 in amino acids: CASSPWTGGETQYF. CDR3 DNA sequence: TGTGCCAGCAGCCCCTGGACAGGGGGAGAGACCCAGTACTTC.

This clone was counted only a few times. The rearrangement joins TRBV28 to TRBJ1-2; possible D gene TRBD1, 5 bases. Germline assignment: CDR1 MDHEN and CDR2 SYDVKM. The CDR3 is made up of 13 amino acids. V dropped 3 bases and J dropped 6 bases, with 11 bases sitting between them. The CDR3 reads CASSLWQGHGYTF. The CDR3 coding sequence is TGTGCCAGCAGTTTGTGGCAGGGTCATGGCTACACCTTC.

This clone appeared a single time. The chain links TRBV19 to TRBJ1-5, with 7 bases lining up with TRBD1. This CDR3 comprises 19 residues. V gave up 5 bases and J gave up 2 bases; unmatched junction bases: 18. Germline assignment: CDR1 LNHDA and CDR2 SQIVND (reference sequence). In DNA, the CDR3 is TGTGCCAGTAGTTACGGAACGGGACAGCTTCTCGGGGGCAATCAGCCCCAGCATTTT. It is translated as CASSYGTGQLLGGNQPQHF. Variable domain in full (rest from reference TRBV19 and TRBJ1-5): DGGITQSPKYLFRKEGQNVTLSCEQNLNHDAMYWYRQDPGQGLRLIYYSQIVNDFQKGDIAEGYSVSREKKESFPLTVTSAQKNPTAFYLCASSYGTGQLLGGNQPQHFGDGTRLSIL.

The chain recombines TRBV6-5 with TRBJ2-4; D may be TRBD2 (6 bases). Germline CDR1 MNHEY, CDR2 SVGAGI. This CDR3 has 13 residues. Trimming removed 6 bases from V and 8 bases from J, with 14 bases in between. The CDR3 loop reads CASSPGTADIQYF. CDR3 DNA sequence: TGTGCCAGCAGCCCCGGGACTGCGGACATTCAGTACTTC.

In this sample, this clone turned up once. The genes are TRBV7-9 and TRBJ1-5; perhaps TRBD1 as D (5 bases). This CDR3 has 14 amino acids. V was clipped by 5 bases and J by 6 bases, with 14 bases between them. CDR1 is SEHNR and CDR2 is FQNEAQ in the germline V gene (reference sequence). The CDR3 loop reads CASSPDGGTQPQHF. The CDR3 DNA reads as TGTGCCAGCAGCCCAGATGGGGGGACTCAGCCCCAGCATTTT.

This clone has a handful of counts. Other DNA sequences in the sample encode the same CDR3. This chain joins TRBV7-3 and TRBJ2-2; 12 positions agree with TRBD2. Germline V gene lookup returns CDR1 SGHTA and CDR2 FQGTGA. Losses at the gene ends were 5 bases for V and 1 base for J; bases not matched to a gene: 2. The CDR3 spans 16 residues. The CDR3: CASSPGLAGNTGELFF. The CDR3 DNA reads TGTGCCAGCAGCCCGGGACTAGCGGGGAACACCGGGGAGCTGTTTTTT.

The genes are TRBV6-2 or TRBV6-3 and TRBJ1-5; 7 bases are shared with TRBD1. CDR1 is MNHEY and CDR2 is SVGEGT in the germline V gene. This CDR3 region has 14 residues. With V trimmed by 6 bases and J by 5 bases, 7 bases remained unmatched. CDR3 coding DNA: TGTGCCAGCAGCTCGGCGCAGGGGGATCAGCCCCAGCATTTT. Translated: CASSSAQGDQPQHF.

This clone was picked up one time. The same CDR3 also results from other DNA sequences found in this sample. V gene TRBV6-5 combines with J gene TRBJ2-7; the match to TRBD2 covers 12 bases. The CDR3 length is 15 residues. Germline V gene sequence: CDR1 MNHEY, CDR2 SVGAGI. After removal of 2 bases from V and 3 bases from J, the junction contained 2 bases not matched to a gene. In nucleotides, the CDR3 is TGTGCCAGCAGTTACGGACTAGCGGGAAGCTACGAGCAGTACTTC. Translating gives CASSYGLAGSYEQYF.

The chain joins TRBV6-1 to TRBJ2-7, with a weak D call TRBD1 (6 bases). V was shortened by 2 bases and J by 8 bases, with 10 bases between the two germline ends. The CDR3 totals 12 residues. Germline loops: CDR1 MNHNS, CDR2 SASEGT. DNA for the CDR3: TGTGCCAGCAGTGAACAGGGGTGGAAGCAGTACTTC. Translation gives CASSEQGWKQYF.

The V and J genes are TRBV5-8 and TRBJ1-5; 8 positions agree with TRBD1. CDR1 SGHTS and CDR2 YDEGEE come from the germline V gene. V lost 1 base and J lost 2; bases outside the gene matches: 2. This CDR3 comprises 15 residues. The CDR3 spells CASSLTTGGNQPQHF. DNA for the CDR3: TGTGCCAGCAGCTTGACGACAGGGGGCAATCAGCCCCAGCATTTT. Full variable domain (outside the CDR3, taken from reference TRBV5-8 and TRBJ1-5): EAGVTQSPTHLIKTRGQQATLRCSPISGHTSVYWYQQALGLGLQFLLWYDEGEERNRGNFPPRFSGRQFPNYSSELNVNALELEDSALYLCASSLTTGGNQPQHFGDGTRLSIL.

V gene TRBV6-5 combines with J gene TRBJ1-2, with 8 bases identical to TRBD1. The length of the CDR3 is 13 residues. With V trimmed by 6 bases and J by 5 bases, 5 bases remained unmatched. Germline values: CDR1 MNHEY, CDR2 SVGAGI. CDR3 DNA sequence: TGTGCCAGCAGCCCGGGACAGGTATATGGCTACACCTTC. It is translated as CASSPGQVYGYTF.